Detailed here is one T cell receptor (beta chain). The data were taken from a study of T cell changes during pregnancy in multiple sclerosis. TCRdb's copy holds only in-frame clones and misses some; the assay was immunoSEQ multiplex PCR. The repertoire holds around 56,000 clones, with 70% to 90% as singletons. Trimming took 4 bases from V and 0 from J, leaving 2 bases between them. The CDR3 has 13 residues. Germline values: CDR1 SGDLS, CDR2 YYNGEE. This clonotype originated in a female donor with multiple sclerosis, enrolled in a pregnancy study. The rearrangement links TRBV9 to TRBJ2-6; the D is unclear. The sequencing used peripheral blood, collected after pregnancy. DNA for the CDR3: TGTGCCAGCAGCTACTCTGGGGCCAACGTCCTGACTTTC. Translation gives CASSYSGANVLTF.